Listed below are T cell receptor beta chains from one sample, sequenced in a study of T cell responses to AZD1222 COVID-19 vaccine. Only in-frame clones appear in the TCRdb table, and some are missing; sequencing was by immunoSEQ multiplex PCR. Among about 49,000 clones, roughly 84% were seen once, and the ten largest hold 20% to 25%. The sequencing here drew on peripheral blood, taken on day 0 of MenACWY control vaccination. These TCRs come from an adult in good health. Each CDR3 is given with its conserved first and last residue. Each record gives: CDR3 length, J gene, D gene, V gene, clone size, CDR3 DNA, CDR3 protein. D genes are given only for firm matches. Clone size is shown for a subset of rows, as once, few, many or a class of expanded clone.

15 | TRBJ1-5 | . | TRBV7-9 | . | TGTGCCAGCAGCCCGGACGGACACTCGAATCAGCCCCAGCATTTT | CASSPDGHSNQPQHF
16 | TRBJ1-6 | TRBD1 | TRBV7-9 | few | TGTGCCAGCAGCTTTCGATTGACAGGGGCTTCTTCACCCCTCCACTTT | CASSFRLTGASSPLHF
13 | TRBJ2-3 | TRBD2 | TRBV7-8 | . | TGTGCCAGCAGCACCCACCTAGCGGGAACGCAGTATTTT | CASSTHLAGTQYF
13 | TRBJ2-5 | . | TRBV10-3 | . | TGTGCCATCAGTAGAGAGAGCCGTGAGACCCAGTACTTC | CAISRESRETQYF
12 | TRBJ1-1 | . | TRBV28 | . | TGTGCCAGCACCGAGGCCTTGGTAGAAGCTTTCTTT | CASTEALVEAFF
17 | TRBJ1-5 | . | TRBV4-2 | . | TGTGCCAGCAGCCAAGATTTGCGACAGAAAGGCAATCAGCCCCAGCATTTT | CASSQDLRQKGNQPQHF
14 | TRBJ1-4 | . | TRBV11-2 | . | TGTGCCAGCAGACGGACCGGGACGGCTGAAAAACTGTTTTTT | CASRRTGTAEKLFF
15 | TRBJ2-5 | . | TRBV6-5 | . | TGTGCCAGCAGTTACTCGAGGATGGGAGGAGAGACCCAGTACTTC | CASSYSRMGGETQYF
14 | TRBJ1-2 | . | TRBV6-4 | . | TGTGCCAGCAGTGACGGCGGGGCCGTCTGGGGCTACACCTTC | CASSDGGAVWGYTF
13 | TRBJ1-1 | . | TRBV27 | . | TGTGCCAGCAGCCCCGTTAACCGAGCTGAAGCTTTCTTT | CASSPVNRAEAFF
14 | TRBJ2-1 | TRBD1 | TRBV18 | . | TGTGCCAGCTCACCGGGACAGGGAAAGAATGAGCAGTTCTTC | CASSPGQGKNEQFF
14 | TRBJ2-3 | . | TRBV5-1 | . | TGCGCCAGCAGCTTGGGAACTAGCACAGATACGCAGTATTTT | CASSLGTSTDTQYF
13 | TRBJ1-1 | . | TRBV27 | few | TGTGCCAGCAGTCGACGTCTGGGAACTGAAGCTTTCTTT | CASSRRLGTEAFF
13 | TRBJ1-1 | . | TRBV29-1 | . | TGCAGCGTTGGAGGGGGAATGAACACTGAAGCTTTCTTT | CSVGGGMNTEAFF
12 | TRBJ1-1 | . | TRBV5-1 | once | TGCGCCAGCAGCTTAGCCGGGGGTGAAGCTTTCTTT | CASSLAGGEAFF
17 | TRBJ1-2 | . | TRBV19 | . | TGTGCCAGTAGTCCCCGCAGGATCCCCCGGAACCACTATGGCTACACCTTC | CASSPRRIPRNHYGYTF
15 | TRBJ2-2 | . | TRBV14 | . | TGTGCCAGCAGCCGACAGAAAATAAACACCGGGGAGCTGTTTTTT | CASSRQKINTGELFF
17 | TRBJ1-4 | . | TRBV9 | once | TGTGCCAGCAGCCCATTTATGCCAGGAACAACTAATGAAAAACTGTTTTTT | CASSPFMPGTTNEKLFF
13 | TRBJ1-4 | . | TRBV28 | . | TGTGCCAGCAGGGCCTCGGGGGACGGAAAACTGTTTTTT | CASRASGDGKLFF
19 | TRBJ2-3 | TRBD2 | TRBV11-2 | . | TGTGCCAGCAGCCTCGGGACTAGCGGGGGGGTCGGGAATAGAGATACGCAGTATTTT | CASSLGTSGGVGNRDTQYF
11 | TRBJ1-4 | . | TRBV28 | . | TGTGCCAGCAGGGGCAATGAAAAACTGTTTTTT | CASRGNEKLFF
13 | TRBJ2-1 | . | TRBV27 | . | TGTGCCAGCAGTATACAGGGGGGGAATGAGCAGTTCTTC | CASSIQGGNEQFF
16 | TRBJ1-3 | TRBD1 | TRBV5-4 | . | TGTGCCAGCAGCTCGGATACAGGGGGCTCTGGAAACACCATATATTTT | CASSSDTGGSGNTIYF
17 | TRBJ2-1 | TRBD2 | TRBV4-1 | . | TGCGCCAGCAGCCGCGCCGGACTAGTTATCTCCTACAATGAGCAGTTCTTC | CASSRAGLVISYNEQFF
16 | TRBJ1-1 | TRBD1 | TRBV28 | . | TGTGCCAGCAGTCAGGGGACAGGGACAATGAACACTGAAGCTTTCTTT | CASSQGTGTMNTEAFF
14 | TRBJ1-2 | . | TRBV6-1 | . | TGTGCCAGCAGTGAGTCAGGGGATGGCTATGGCTACACCTTC | CASSESGDGYGYTF
17 | TRBJ1-1 | TRBD1 | TRBV4-1 | . | TGCGCCAGCAGCCAACTGGGGACAGGGCGGGGAGGCACTGAAGCTTTCTTT | CASSQLGTGRGGTEAFF
15 | TRBJ2-1 | TRBD1 | TRBV27 | . | TGTGCCAGCAGTCAGGGGACAGGGGACTACAATGAGCAGTTCTTC | CASSQGTGDYNEQFF
16 | TRBJ2-1 | TRBD2 | TRBV9 | once | TGTGCCAGCAGCGTGACTAGCGGGTGGTCGTACAATGAGCAGTTCTTC | CASSVTSGWSYNEQFF
14 | TRBJ2-7 | . | TRBV5-1 | once | TGCGCCAGCAGCCTGGCAGTTATCTCCTACGAGCAGTACTTC | CASSLAVISYEQYF
14 | TRBJ1-2 | . | TRBV19 | . | TGTGCCAGTAGTACCGGACACCCTGTGTATGGCTACACCTTC | CASSTGHPVYGYTF
15 | TRBJ1-3 | TRBD1 | TRBV14 | . | TGTGCCAGCAGCATGACAGGGCACTCTGGAAACACCATATATTTT | CASSMTGHSGNTIYF
15 | TRBJ2-3 | TRBD2 | TRBV6-4 | . | TGTGCCAGCAGTGACTCGACTAGCGGGAGTGATACGCAGTATTTT | CASSDSTSGSDTQYF
15 | TRBJ1-2 | TRBD1 | TRBV5-1 | once | TGCGCCAGCAGCTTGGCAGGACAGGGCGACTATGGCTACACCTTC | CASSLAGQGDYGYTF
15 | TRBJ1-4 | . | TRBV2 | . | TGTGCCAGCAGTGCCCTGAGTGCAACTAATGAAAAACTGTTTTTT | CASSALSATNEKLFF
14 | TRBJ1-1 | . | TRBV9 | . | TGTGCCAGCAGCGTAGGACAGCAGAACACTGAAGCTTTCTTT | CASSVGQQNTEAFF
13 | TRBJ1-1 | . | TRBV25-1 | . | TGTGCCAGACCACACCCTCAGAGAACTGAAGCTTTCTTT | CARPHPQRTEAFF
13 | TRBJ1-1 | . | TRBV13 | . | TGTGCCAGCAGCTTAGATGGGGGCACTGAAGCTTTCTTT | CASSLDGGTEAFF
14 | TRBJ1-5 | . | TRBV2 | . | TGTGCCAGCAGTGAGGTGAGGGGCAATCAGCCCCAGCATTTT | CASSEVRGNQPQHF
17 | TRBJ2-1 | TRBD2 | TRBV4-2 | . | TGTGCCAGCAGCCAGGGTGGAGGGACTAGCGGGAGTGGTGAGCAGTTCTTC | CASSQGGGTSGSGEQFF
14 | TRBJ2-3 | . | TRBV9 | . | TGTGCCAGCAGCGTCGGGGACTCTACAGATACGCAGTATTTT | CASSVGDSTDTQYF
14 | TRBJ1-1 | . | TRBV9 | once | TGTGCCAGCAGCGTCGGACCCTTGAACACTGAAGCTTTCTTT | CASSVGPLNTEAFF
17 | TRBJ2-2 | . | TRBV4-1 | . | TGCGCCAGCAGCCCCGCCGGGGCGGGGCTTAGGACCGGGGAGCTGTTTTTT | CASSPAGAGLRTGELFF
17 | TRBJ1-4 | . | TRBV19 | . | TGTGCCAGTAGTATTTTCGGTGGATTGGCAAGTAATGAAAAACTGTTTTTT | CASSIFGGLASNEKLFF
14 | TRBJ1-1 | . | TRBV7-9 | . | TGTGCCAGCAGCATCGTAGGGGCCCACACTGAAGCTTTCTTT | CASSIVGAHTEAFF
11 | TRBJ2-7 | . | TRBV20-1 | . | TGCAGTGCCAGACAGGTTTACGAGCAGTACTTC | CSARQVYEQYF
14 | TRBJ2-7 | . | TRBV7-2 | . | TGTGCCAGCAGCTTAGAAGGGGGTCCTGTGGAGCAGTACTTC | CASSLEGGPVEQYF
11 | TRBJ1-1 | . | TRBV30 | once | TGTGCCTGGAGCACAGGCCCTGAAGCTTTCTTT | CAWSTGPEAFF
14 | TRBJ2-1 | . | TRBV7-8 | . | TGTGCCAGCAGCTCCTTCGGGGCGGACGATGAGCAGTTCTTC | CASSSFGADDEQFF
16 | TRBJ1-4 | TRBD1 | TRBV11-2 | . | TGTGCCAGCAGCCTCGGACAGGGCGAAGGTAATGAAAAACTGTTTTTT | CASSLGQGEGNEKLFF
14 | TRBJ2-5 | . | TRBV7-7 | . | TGTGCCAGCAGCTCCCAAGGGGGCCAAGAGACCCAGTACTTC | CASSSQGGQETQYF
15 | TRBJ1-3 | TRBD1 | TRBV2 | . | TGTGCCAGCAGTCGGGACAGCCGCTCTGGAAACACCATATATTTT | CASSRDSRSGNTIYF
12 | TRBJ1-4 | TRBD1 | TRBV24-1 | few | TGTGCCACGGACAGGGCAAATGAAAAACTGTTTTTT | CATDRANEKLFF
11 | TRBJ2-3 | . | TRBV20-1 | . | TGCAGTGCTCGGCAAGGAGATACGCAGTATTTT | CSARQGDTQYF